This entry features one T cell receptor (beta chain) sequence. Treatment denoted: some 20 received Ad26.COV2.S at low or high dose, single or two shots; about 5 received placebo; per-sample allocation not given. Specimen acquisition occurred on day 63 following the initial vaccine or placebo injection. The data were produced by immunoSEQ multiplex PCR, yet TCRdb's version contains in-frame clones alone and is incomplete. This sample has more than 400,000 clones, with approximately 92% found just once. This entry comes from a study of Ad26.COV2.S vaccination and SARS-CoV-2 variants. This CDR3 contains 19 residues. The V end lost 3 bases, the J end lost 6 bases, and 29 bases lay between the germline ends. In germline, CDR1 is LGHNA, CDR2 YSLEER.

This sequence was found in a person aged 18-65 years who received the Ad26.COV2.S COVID-19 vaccine or a placebo. Sequencing was performed on peripheral blood, taken in a trial of Ad26.COV2.S vaccine versus placebo. The gene calls are TRBV4-3 and TRBJ1-2; possible D gene TRBD1, 5 bases. DNA for the CDR3: TGCGCCAGCAGCCAGACTATCGTGCGGGCCCTAATGGGGCGAGATGGCTACACCTTC. It codes for CASSQTIVRALMGRDGYTF.